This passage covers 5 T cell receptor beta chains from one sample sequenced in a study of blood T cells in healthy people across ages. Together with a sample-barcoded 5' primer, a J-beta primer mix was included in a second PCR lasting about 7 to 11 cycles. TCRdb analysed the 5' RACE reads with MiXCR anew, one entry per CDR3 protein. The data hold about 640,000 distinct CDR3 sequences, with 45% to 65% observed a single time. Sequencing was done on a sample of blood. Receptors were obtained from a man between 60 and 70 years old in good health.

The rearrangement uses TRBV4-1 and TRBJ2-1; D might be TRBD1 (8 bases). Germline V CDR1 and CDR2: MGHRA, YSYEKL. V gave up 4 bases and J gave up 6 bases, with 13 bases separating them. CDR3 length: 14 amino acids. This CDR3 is CASSRNRGGNEQFF. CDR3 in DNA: TGCGCCAGCAGCCGTAACAGGGGGGGCAATGAGCAGTTCTTC.

The CDR3 DNA follows: TGTGCCAGCTCCAAATTTGGGACAGGGTCCTACGAGCAGTACTTC. This gives the protein CASSKFGTGSYEQYF. V is TRBV13 and J is TRBJ2-7; 9 bases line up with TRBD1. The CDR3 consists of 15 residues. V lost 8 bases, J lost 1 base, and 9 bases stayed unmatched. The germline CDR1 and CDR2 sequences are PRHDT and FYEKMQ (reference sequence). The full variable domain, rest sourced from reference TRBV13 and TRBJ2-7, is AAGVIQSPRHLIKEKRETATLKCYPIPRHDTVYWYQQGPGQDPQFLISFYEKMQSDKGSIPDRFSAQQFSDYHSELNMSSLELGDSALYFCASSKFGTGSYEQYFGPGTRLTVT.

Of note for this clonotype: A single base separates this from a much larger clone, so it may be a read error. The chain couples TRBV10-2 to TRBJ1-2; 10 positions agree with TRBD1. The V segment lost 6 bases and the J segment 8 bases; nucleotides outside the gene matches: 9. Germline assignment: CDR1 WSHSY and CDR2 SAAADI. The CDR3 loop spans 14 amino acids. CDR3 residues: CASSERGQGEGYTF. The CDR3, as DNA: TGCGCCAGCAGCGAACGCGGACAGGGGGAAGGCTACACCTTC.

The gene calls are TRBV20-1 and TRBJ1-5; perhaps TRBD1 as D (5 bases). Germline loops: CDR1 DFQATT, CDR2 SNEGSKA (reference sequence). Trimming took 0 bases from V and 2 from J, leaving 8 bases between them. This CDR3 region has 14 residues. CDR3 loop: CSARDFRGNQPQHF. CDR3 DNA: TGCAGTGCTAGAGATTTCAGGGGCAATCAGCCCCAGCATTTT.

CDR3 residues: CASSQDTGTGNNEQFF. The CDR3 DNA sequence: TGTGCCAGCAGCCAAGACACCGGGACAGGGAACAATGAGCAGTTCTTC. This rearrangement joins TRBV3-1 to TRBJ2-1; 9 nucleotides match TRBD1. V lost 0 bases, J lost 5 bases, and 5 bases stayed unmatched. CDR3 length: 16 amino acids. Germline CDR1 reads LGHDT; CDR2 reads YNNKEL (reference sequence).